Listed below are T cell receptor beta chains from one sample, sequenced in a study of blood T cell repertoires in COVID-19. Some clones are missing from TCRdb's copy, which holds only in-frame ones; the method was immunoSEQ multiplex PCR. This sample has 200,000 to 300,000 clones, with around four fifths found just once. Sequenced: peripheral blood. These receptors all stem from an older woman with active or convalescent COVID-19. Each CDR3 is given with its conserved first and last residue. The D gene is left open where the match is weak. Clone size is stated in some rows and not others, as once, few, many or a class when expanded.

V	J	D	size	DNA	CDR3
TRBV10-3	TRBJ2-3	TRBD2	.	TGTGCCACCGGGGGCCCGACTAGCGGGGGGGCAGAAGATACGCAGTATTTT	CATGGPTSGGAEDTQYF
TRBV5-1	TRBJ1-4	TRBD1	once	TGCGCCAGCAGCTTGCGAGGGACAGCGTTTGGTGAAAAACTGTTTTTT	CASSLRGTAFGEKLFF
TRBV30	TRBJ2-1	TRBD2	.	TGTGCCTGGAGTGTACGAACGGGAGGGCCGAGTGAGCAGTTCTTC	CAWSVRTGGPSEQFF
TRBV9	TRBJ1-1	.	.	TGTGCCAGCAGCGGGCGGACAGATAACACTGAAGCTTTCTTT	CASSGRTDNTEAFF
TRBV7-2	TRBJ1-5	.	.	TGTGCCAGCAGCTTCGCAGGGTATAGCAATCAGCCCCAGCATTTT	CASSFAGYSNQPQHF
TRBV11-2	TRBJ2-7	TRBD2	.	TGTGCCAGCAGCTCGGGACTAGCCTACGAGCAGTACTTC	CASSSGLAYEQYF
TRBV2	TRBJ2-1	.	.	TGTGCCAGCAAAAGAGGGAGAGGGAATGAGCAGTTCTTC	CASKRGRGNEQFF
TRBV10-3	TRBJ2-1	TRBD2	.	TGTGCCATCAGTGGTCTAGCGGACAATGAGCAGTTCTTC	CAISGLADNEQFF
TRBV4-2	TRBJ1-1	TRBD1	.	TGTGCCAGCAGCCAAGACGGGACAGGCCTTCGGACTGAAGCTTTCTTT	CASSQDGTGLRTEAFF
TRBV3-1/TRBV3-2	TRBJ2-2	TRBD1	.	TGTGCCAGCAGCCACAGGGGACAGGGGGCTGACACCGGGGAGCTGTTTTTT	CASSHRGQGADTGELFF
TRBV28	TRBJ1-2	TRBD1	once	TGTGCCAGCAGTCCAAGGACAGGGGGAAAGGACTATGGCTACACCTTC	CASSPRTGGKDYGYTF
TRBV27	TRBJ2-1	TRBD1	.	TGTGCCAGCAGTTTAGCCCCGGGACAGGGACAAACCTACAATGAGCAGTTCTTC	CASSLAPGQGQTYNEQFF
TRBV12-3/TRBV12-4	TRBJ1-2	.	.	TGTGCCAGCAGCCAAGGGGACTATGGCTACACCTTC	CASSQGDYGYTF
TRBV3-1/TRBV3-2	TRBJ1-4	.	.	TGTGCCAGCAGCCTCCGGCCCGGGACATACCCGGAAAATTTT	CASSLRPGTYPENF
TRBV5-1	TRBJ2-1	TRBD2	once	TGCGCCAGCAGCCCCGGGGGGGGCGGGAATGAGCAGTTCTTC	CASSPGGGGNEQFF
TRBV29-1	TRBJ2-1	.	.	TGCAGCGTTGAAGGCGTGAGAGGTTACTCCTACAATGAGCAGTTCTTC	CSVEGVRGYSYNEQFF
TRBV6-4	TRBJ1-5	.	.	TGTGCCAGCAGTGAGCAACAAAATCAGCCCCAGCATTTT	CASSEQQNQPQHF
TRBV18	TRBJ1-2	.	.	TGTGCCAGCTCACCCGAGGAGGACTATGGCTACACCTTC	CASSPEEDYGYTF
TRBV4-1	TRBJ2-7	TRBD2	.	TGCGCCAGCAGTTTCGGACTAGCGGGAGGAGGGGTTTCCTACGAGCAGTACTTC	CASSFGLAGGGVSYEQYF
TRBV6-5	TRBJ2-5	.	.	TGTGCCAGCAGTTACTCGACGGGAGAGACCCAGTACTTC	CASSYSTGETQYF
TRBV2	TRBJ1-1	TRBD1	few	TGTGCCAGCCACAGGGGGCAAGGGGCTGAAGCTTTCTTT	CASHRGQGAEAFF
TRBV5-6	TRBJ1-1	TRBD1	.	TGTGCCAGCAGCTTTATTGGACAGGGAGCTTTCTTT	CASSFIGQGAFF
TRBV10-3	TRBJ2-1	.	.	TGTGCCATCAGTGATCCGAATGGACTCAATGAGCAGTTCTTC	CAISDPNGLNEQFF
TRBV6-1	TRBJ1-5	.	.	TGTGCCAGCAGTGATCTCCTCCAGCCCCAGCATTTT	CASSDLLQPQHF
TRBV7-9	TRBJ2-3	.	.	TGTGCCAGCAGCTCTTTCCCTACGAAGACAGGAGCTATCACAGATACGCAGTATTTT	CASSSFPTKTGAITDTQYF
TRBV5-1	TRBJ2-5	.	.	TGCGCCAGCAAGATGGAGGCTGATCAAGAGACCCAGTACTTC	CASKMEADQETQYF
TRBV7-3	TRBJ1-5	.	.	TGTGCCAGCAGCTTAACGCGAGGCCAGCCCCAGCATTTT	CASSLTRGQPQHF
TRBV7-8	TRBJ2-7	.	.	TGTGCCAGCAGCCTACCTGGTCTCGGCGAGCAGTACTTC	CASSLPGLGEQYF
TRBV9	TRBJ2-2	.	.	TGTGCCAGCAGCCCCCGGAACGGCGGGGGGGAGCTGTTTTTT	CASSPRNGGGELFF
TRBV2	TRBJ1-5	.	.	TGTGCCAGCCTTCAGGGGAGGGATCAGCCCCAGCATTTT	CASLQGRDQPQHF
TRBV27	TRBJ1-2	TRBD1	.	TGTGCCAGCAGTCCCCAGACAGGGGGCGGATTTGGCTACACCTTC	CASSPQTGGGFGYTF
TRBV7-6	TRBJ2-7	TRBD2	.	TGTGCCAGCATTAAGGGACTAGCGGGAGCATCCTACGAGCAGTACTTC	CASIKGLAGASYEQYF
TRBV5-5	TRBJ1-1	.	once	TGTGCCAGCAGCTTGTATACAGTTATGAACACTGAAGCTTTCTTT	CASSLYTVMNTEAFF
TRBV7-3	TRBJ2-6	.	once	TGTGCCAGCAGCTCCCTCAGGGCAGGGGCCAACGTCCTGACTTTC	CASSSLRAGANVLTF
TRBV4-1	TRBJ2-2	TRBD2	.	TGCGCCAGCAGCCAAGGGCTGCTAGCGGGGGGGCCGGGGACCGGGGAGCTGTTTTTT	CASSQGLLAGGPGTGELFF
TRBV5-5	TRBJ1-1	.	.	TGTGCCAGCAGCCCACGCCTCGGGTTGTCAGCTTTCTTT	CASSPRLGLSAFF
TRBV2	TRBJ1-1	.	once	TGTGCCAGCAGTGGATCCAGGGGTTTGGGGGCTGAAGCTTTCTTT	CASSGSRGLGAEAFF
TRBV6-4	TRBJ1-1	TRBD1	.	TGTGCCAGCAGTGTTAACCGGGACAGGGCCACTGAAGCTTTCTTT	CASSVNRDRATEAFF
TRBV12-5	TRBJ2-7	TRBD2	.	TGTGCTAGTGGCTCTCGATCGGGACTAGCGGGCCACGAGCAGTACTTC	CASGSRSGLAGHEQYF
TRBV27	TRBJ1-4	TRBD1	few	TGTGCCAGCAGTTCGTTCCTCGGCGACAGGGCTAATGAAAAACTGTTTTTT	CASSSFLGDRANEKLFF
TRBV7-7	TRBJ2-3	.	.	TGTGCTAGCAGCTTATCCCACGGAGATACGCAGTATTTT	CASSLSHGDTQYF
TRBV28	TRBJ1-1	.	.	TGTGCCAGCAGTGCAGCGGTGAACACTGAAGCTTTCTTT	CASSAAVNTEAFF
TRBV19	TRBJ1-5	TRBD1	.	TGTGCCAGTAGCCGATACGCCTTAGGGGGCAGCAATCAGCCCCAGCATTTT	CASSRYALGGSNQPQHF
TRBV5-1	TRBJ2-7	.	.	TGCGCCAGCAGCATCCAGGGGGGCGAGCAGTACTTC	CASSIQGGEQYF
TRBV7-7	TRBJ2-2	.	once	TGTGCTAGCAGCCAGGACGGGGGTTGGACCGGGGAGCTGTTTTTT	CASSQDGGWTGELFF
TRBV6-5	TRBJ1-4	.	once	TGTGCCAGCAGCAGGCCTCGCGAAAAACTGTTTTTT	CASSRPREKLFF
TRBV5-4	TRBJ2-1	TRBD2	.	TGTGCCAGCAGCCCCGAACCGACTAGCGGCTACAATGAGCAGTTCTTC	CASSPEPTSGYNEQFF
TRBV4-2	TRBJ2-1	TRBD2	.	TGTGCCAGCAGCCCCCCTTGGGAGCGGGACCACAATGAGCAGTTCTTC	CASSPPWERDHNEQFF
TRBV2	TRBJ2-5	TRBD2	.	TGTGCCAGCAGAAGTAGCGGGGGACAAGAGACCCAGTACTTC	CASRSSGGQETQYF
TRBV6-5	TRBJ2-5	TRBD1	.	TGTGCCAGCAGTCACCCCGGGACAGGGGCAGAGACCCAGTACTTC	CASSHPGTGAETQYF
TRBV19	TRBJ2-2	.	.	TGTGCCAGTAGCCGACTAGGCAGTGACACCGGGGAGCTGTTTTTT	CASSRLGSDTGELFF
TRBV6-5	TRBJ2-1	.	few	TGTGCCAGCTCTGAGGTACCGTACAATGAGCAGTTCTTC	CASSEVPYNEQFF
TRBV28	TRBJ1-1	.	.	TGTGCCAGCATCGGGGAGGGAATGAACACTGAAGCTTTCTTT	CASIGEGMNTEAFF
TRBV7-8	TRBJ1-3	.	.	TGTGCCAGCAGCGCCAGGGGTTCCTCTGGAAACACCATATATTTT	CASSARGSSGNTIYF
TRBV5-6	TRBJ2-2	TRBD2	few	TGTGCCAGCAGCCCGGGACTACCAAACACCGGGGAGCTGTTTTTT	CASSPGLPNTGELFF